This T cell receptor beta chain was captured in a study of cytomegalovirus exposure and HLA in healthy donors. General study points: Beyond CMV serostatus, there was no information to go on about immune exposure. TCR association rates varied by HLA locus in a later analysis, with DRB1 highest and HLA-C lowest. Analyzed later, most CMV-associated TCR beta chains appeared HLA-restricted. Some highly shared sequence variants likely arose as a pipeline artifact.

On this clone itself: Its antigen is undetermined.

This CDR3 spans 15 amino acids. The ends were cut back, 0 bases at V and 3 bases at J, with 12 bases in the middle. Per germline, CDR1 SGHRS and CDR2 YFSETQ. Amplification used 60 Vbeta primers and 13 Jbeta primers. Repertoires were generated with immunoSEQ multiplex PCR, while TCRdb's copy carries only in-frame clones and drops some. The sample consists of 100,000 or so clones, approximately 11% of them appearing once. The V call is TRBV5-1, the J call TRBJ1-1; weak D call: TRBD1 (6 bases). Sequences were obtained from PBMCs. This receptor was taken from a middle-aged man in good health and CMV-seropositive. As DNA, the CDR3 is TGCGCCAGCAGCTTGGTTGGGGGGGCCGACACTGAAGCTTTCTTT. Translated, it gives CASSLVGGADTEAFF.